This T cell receptor beta chain was profiled in a study of shared clonotypes between healthy human individuals (dated by TCRdb to 2018 to 2021). Regarding the study in general: The cohort included three men and a couple of women between 18 and 49 years of age. Per donor, three plates each were used for CD4 naive and CD4 memory, two for CD8 naive, and one for CD8 memory. To estimate repertoire size and how much clonotype sharing occurs between individuals, the study deeply sequenced the blood TCR repertoires of about 5 healthy adults. To increase sequencing depth and limit assay-specific biases, TCR repertoire library preparation and sequencing were carried out by different laboratories using diverse techniques. Leukapheresis yielded between about 0.94 and 8.9 billion PBMCs per donor. Overall study results and their limits: The small number of donors limited the genetic and exposure-history diversity represented. Only blood was sampled, and tissue TCR repertoires likely differ from those in blood. Naive subsets generally had larger estimated clonotype richness than memory subsets did. Even with the large sequencing depth, rarefaction of the sorted-subset datasets indicated that sequencing was incomplete. Clonotypes shared by all four sorted-subset donors showed higher generation probabilities than non-shared clonotypes. Based on pairwise subsampling, the degree of clonotype sharing among donors was expected to be affected by sequencing depth. When several donors were compared, the shared fraction of clonotypes was 5% to 6.5% for naive CD4, about 4% for naive CD8, 2.3% for memory CD4, and under 0.5% for memory CD8.

On this clone itself: Its antigen target is currently unknown. Base-call qualities are not available, and no considerably larger clone is one nucleotide away.

According to the germline V gene (reference sequence), CDR1 reads GTSNPN and CDR2 reads SVGIG. Including cysteine and phenylalanine, the CDR3 has 12 amino acids. The read is trimmed to its CDR3 DNA, 36 bases read in frame from base 1. At the junction V is shortened by 3 bases and J by 11 bases; bases outside the gene matches: 9. Using the deep immunoSEQ assay, multiplex PCR amplified TCR CDR3 regions from genomic DNA. Genomic DNA extracted from each cell subset was distributed evenly over all wells of several immunoSEQ 96-well plates, and each plate served as one replicate. For sorted subsets, approximately 0.2 ug of genomic DNA, equivalent to some 30,000 T cell genomes, went into each replicate PCR. Purified libraries were measured with a Qubit 3.0 fluorometer, size-checked on a Bioanalyzer 2100, and measured again with the KAPA Library Quantification kit. Every immunoSEQ 96-well plate was sequenced on a separate single-read 150-cycle Illumina NextSeq 550 flow cell. Per the original workflow: The immunoSEQ output contained only junctional sequences without quality scores, so filtering could not match that applied to full-length reads. Sequences were annotated with PyIR, a Python wrapper for IgBLAST v1.9, using IMGT germline references to assign V/J genes and CDR3. Any read was removed if the V/J assignment was weak (E-value above 1e-6), the CDR3 was missing, or the read contained stop codons, out-of-frame junctions, or ambiguous translated residues. V3J clonotypes were defined as sequences sharing an identical inferred V gene, J gene, and CDR3 amino acid sequence. The percentage overlap between two repertoires was calculated by dividing the number of shared unique clonotypes by the size of the smaller repertoire. Three approaches were used to assess repertoire richness: RTK rarefaction, the Chao1 estimator, and Recon v2.1 estimates of unobserved clonotypes. Generation probabilities were computed with OLGA for all TCRbeta clonotypes obtained by the gDNA method from several donors. Here the immuneACCESS table is served through TCRdb, limited to in-frame sequences with V and J called. Missing clones are a known gap in these copies; in checked studies unresolved V genes cover under half, and the rest lacks a known reason. The DNA was the basis for D and trimming; V, J and clone size are from that table. In all, the sample holds about 1.1 million clones, and around three quarters of those were seen once. The leading ten clones occupy 0.61% of the sample.

The donors were healthy, HIV-negative adults who had no recently reported acute infections or vaccinations. Only Caucasian adults living in Nashville, Tennessee, USA were represented among the donors. CD4+ T cells were enriched through magnetic negative selection, after which naive cells were positively selected on CD45RA and the remaining negative fraction served as the memory subset. Blood was collected by leukapheresis, and PBMCs were isolated by Ficoll-Histopaque density gradient centrifugation and then cryopreserved in liquid nitrogen vapor phase. Analytical flow cytometry was used to check the purity and quantity of each magnetically sorted T cell population. Genomic DNA was isolated from every sorted fraction and measured by UV absorbance on a Nanodrop 2000c.

The clonotype was recovered from a man aged 18-30 years in good health. Some clones in this sample may be carry-over from other donors' samples. Sequenced: memory CD4+ T cells from PBMCs. Explained via the paper, the cell subset or site label denotes: CD45RA-negative fraction. Recombination joined TRBV30 with TRBJ1-1; TRBD1 fits 7 bases in the junction. The CDR3 corresponds to CAWSLTGARAFF. At the DNA level, the sequence is TGTGCCTGGAGCCTTACAGGGGCTAGGGCTTTCTTT. The entire variable domain, with the stretches around the CDR3 drawn from the reference TRBV30 and TRBJ1-1 proteins, is SQTIHQWPATLVQPVGSPLSLECTVEGTSNPNLYWYRQAAGRGLQLLFYSVGIGQISSEVPQNLSASRPQDRQFILSSKKLLLSDSGFYLCAWSLTGARAFFGQGTRLTVV.